One sample yielded the 25 T cell receptor beta chains listed below, sequenced in a study of neurological immune-mediated disorders. TCRdb re-analysed the 5' RACE reads in MiXCR, keeping a single row per CDR3 protein. Here the sample spans roughly 70,000 distinct CDR3 sequences, about 4% being singletons. Sequencing was performed on PBMCs. These TCRs come from a man younger than 45 with multiple sclerosis.

This clonotype was seen a handful of times. This sequence may be a read error, since a much larger clone differs from it by one base. This chain uses TRBV27 with TRBJ2-6, with a tentative D call TRBD1 (5 bases). The germline gives CDR1 MNHEY, CDR2 SMNVEV (reference sequence). The CDR3 is 15 amino acids. The CDR3 DNA reads as TGTGCCAGCAGTTTTCAGAACTCTGGGGCCAAAGTCCTGACTTTC. Its protein product is CASSFQNSGAKVLTF.

At least ten counts were recorded for this clonotype. The rearrangement links TRBV3-1 to TRBJ2-5; 7 nucleotides match TRBD1. Germline V gene data show CDR1 as LGHDT and CDR2 as YNNKEL (reference sequence). This CDR3 contains 15 residues. V lost 4 bases to trimming and J lost 2 bases; unmatched junction nucleotides: 7. CDR3 nucleotide sequence: TGTGCCAGCAGCCGGCGAGGGACAGTTCAAGAGACCCAGTACTTC. Protein: CASSRRGTVQETQYF.

By sample share, this clonotype is medium-sized. The V gene is TRBV2, the J gene TRBJ2-6; D gene uncertain. Germline-derived CDR1 and CDR2 are SNHLY and FYNNEI. Trimming left V 5 bases short and J 0 bases short, with 5 bases between. The length of the CDR3 is 14 residues. CDR3 region: CASSPSSGANVLTF. Written as DNA, the CDR3 is TGTGCCAGCAGTCCCAGCTCTGGGGCCAACGTCCTGACTTTC.

This clonotype was seen ten or more times. The chain carries TRBV15 and TRBJ1-5; D not resolved. Per germline, CDR1 LNHNV and CDR2 YYDKDF (reference sequence). V gave up 0 bases and J gave up 4 bases, with 10 bases separating them. This CDR3 has 15 amino acids. The CDR3 reads CATSRDSAVNQPQHF. The CDR3 DNA is TGTGCCACCAGCAGAGATTCGGCAGTTAATCAGCCCCAGCATTTT. Supplemented by reference TRBV15 and TRBJ1-5, the full variable domain reads DAMVIQNPRYQVTQFGKPVTLSCSQTLNHNVMYWYQQKSSQAPKLLFHYYDKDFNNEADTPDNFQSRRPNTSFCFLDIRSPGLGDTAMYLCATSRDSAVNQPQHFGDGTRLSIL.

A word on this clonotype: One end of the junction varies from germline; a read error may be responsible. The chain has TRBV12-3 or TRBV12-4 and TRBJ1-5; D is perhaps TRBD1 (5 bases). This CDR3 is 18 amino acids long. CDR3 coding DNA: TGTGCCAACAGTTTAGGTGCCAGCTTGGGAGGGGGCAATCAGCCCCAGCATTTT. This encodes CANSLGASLGGGNQPQHF.

The rearrangement links TRBV7-9 to TRBJ2-5; TRBD2 aligns across 10 bases. The germline gives CDR1 SEHNR, CDR2 FQNEAQ (reference sequence). The CDR3 covers 13 residues. J gave up 3 bases and V 6 bases, and 1 base lay outside the gene matches. The DNA of the CDR3 is TGTGCCAGCAGTAGCGGGGGGAAAGAGACCCAGTACTTC. Translating gives CASSSGGKETQYF.

This clonotype was observed at least ten times. The chain couples TRBV10-3 to TRBJ2-1; D is possibly TRBD2 (7 bases). The CDR3 length is 14 residues. Trimming left V 6 bases short and J 9 bases short, with 18 bases between. Germline V gene lookup returns CDR1 ENHRY and CDR2 SYGVKD. The CDR3 loop is CAIRNMGGLGEQFF. In DNA, the CDR3 is TGTGCCATCAGAAACATGGGGGGGCTCGGTGAGCAGTTCTTC.

The sample holds many counts of this clonotype. The chain employs TRBV3-1 and TRBJ2-3; D gene unclear. The V end was cut by 4 bases, the J end by 3 bases, with 17 bases between. CDR1 and CDR2 (germline): LGHDT, YNNKEL (reference sequence). The CDR3 is 16 residues long. The CDR3 DNA follows: TGTGCCAGCAGCCCCTTAGAACAACGTATGACAGATACGCAGTATTTT. It is translated as CASSPLEQRMTDTQYF.

The table lists this clonotype with many counts. The V gene is TRBV19, the J gene TRBJ2-3; TRBD2 agrees at 7 bases. Germline loops: CDR1 LNHDA, CDR2 SQIVND (reference sequence). V was pared by 5 bases and J by 0 bases, with 8 bases of the junction left unmatched. The CDR3 contains 16 residues. The CDR3 nucleotides are TGTGCCAGTAGTTTCAGCGGGGCCACCAGCACAGATACGCAGTATTTT. Translated: CASSFSGATSTDTQYF.

In this sample, this clonotype turned up many times. The genes are TRBV4-3 and TRBJ2-1; 11 nucleotides line up with TRBD1. CDR1 and CDR2 from the germline V gene are LGHNA and YSLEER. The CDR3 runs to 15 residues. Germline trimming cut 4 bases from V and 5 bases from J; bases unmatched to any gene: 4. CDR3 DNA: TGCGCCAGCAGCCGAGGACAGGGGGCCAACAATGAGCAGTTCTTC. Translation gives CASSRGQGANNEQFF.

At least ten counts were recorded for this clonotype. This chain uses TRBV20-1 with TRBJ2-1; weak D call: TRBD1 (5 bases). The CDR3 loop spans 14 amino acids. Germline loops: CDR1 DFQATT, CDR2 SNEGSKA (reference sequence). The V and J ends lost 0 bases and 2 bases respectively, with 8 bases between them. DNA for the CDR3: TGCAGTGCTAGAGATCTACAGGCCTACAATGAGCAGTTCTTC. It yields the protein CSARDLQAYNEQFF.

About this clonotype itself: One base away lies a much larger clone, so this may be a sequencing read error. This chain uses TRBV9 with TRBJ2-7; perhaps D is TRBD1 or TRBD2 (6 bases each). The ends were cut back, 0 bases at V and 5 bases at J, with 18 bases in the middle. From germline, CDR1 is SGDLS and CDR2 YYNGEE. The CDR3 sequence is 16 residues long. In DNA form, the CDR3 reads TGTGCCAGCAGCGTAGGTCTAGAGGGGGGAGAGAACGAGCAGTACTTC. It specifies CASSVGLEGGENEQYF.

This clonotype was detected ten times or more. The chain links TRBV6-2 or TRBV6-3 to TRBJ2-7, with no clear D. The CDR3 consists of 12 residues. CDR1 MNHEY and CDR2 SVGEGT come from the germline V gene. The germline V and J ends were trimmed by 2 bases and 2 bases, with 4 bases remaining between them. The DNA of the CDR3 is TGTGCCAGCAGTTACGAGGCCTACGAGCAGTACTTC. It encodes CASSYEAYEQYF.

This clonotype was seen repeatedly, ten times or more. The chain joins TRBV14 to TRBJ1-2; 7 bases line up with TRBD1. Germline values: CDR1 SGHDN, CDR2 FVKESK. Germline trimming cut 3 bases from V and 2 bases from J; bases unmatched to any gene: 6. This CDR3 contains 15 residues. CDR3 protein: CASSQYRGTNYGYTF. CDR3 sequence (DNA): TGTGCCAGCAGCCAGTACAGGGGCACCAACTATGGCTACACCTTC.

This clonotype appeared many times. The chain employs TRBV4-1 and TRBJ1-4, with D maybe TRBD1 (5 bases). The CDR3 extends over 17 amino acids. Germline V gene sequence: CDR1 MGHRA, CDR2 YSYEKL. The V and J ends lost 2 bases and 2 bases respectively, with 15 bases between them. The CDR3 loop is CASSQFSSTGTNEKLFF. In DNA form, the CDR3 reads TGCGCCAGCAGCCAATTTAGCTCAACAGGTACTAATGAAAAACTGTTTTTT.

The sample holds many counts of this clonotype. The gene calls are TRBV15 and TRBJ2-7; perhaps TRBD2 as D (5 bases). The CDR3 is 14 residues long. Germline CDR1 LNHNV, CDR2 YYDKDF (reference sequence). V lost 0 bases, J lost 9 bases, and 15 bases lay in between. CDR3 sequence (DNA): TGTGCCACCAGCAGAGATCTCGCGACTATTGGGCAGTACTTC. Encoded protein: CATSRDLATIGQYF.

The chain has TRBV5-5 and TRBJ1-2; TRBD1 might be the D (6 bases). V lost 0 bases and J lost 2, with 8 bases in between. The CDR3 sequence is 14 residues long. The germline gives CDR1 SGHKS, CDR2 YYEKEE (reference sequence). The CDR3 DNA reads as TGTGCCAGCAGCTTGGGTGGGACAAACTATGGCTACACCTTC. It yields the protein CASSLGGTNYGYTF.

This clonotype has ten or more counts. This chain joins TRBV12-3 or TRBV12-4 and TRBJ1-2; D is unclear. Trimming shortened V by 6 bases and J by 7 bases, and 18 bases separated the two germline ends. The CDR3 spans 14 residues. Here the CDR3 reads CASRISDQLVGYTF. The CDR3 bases are TGTGCCAGCAGGATTTCAGACCAGTTAGTTGGCTACACCTTC.

This clonotype has a count of ten or more. The chain is built from TRBV5-1 and TRBJ1-1; 7 positions match TRBD1. This CDR3 comprises 13 residues. The J segment lost 4 bases and the V segment lost 7 bases, leaving 7 bases of the junction unmatched. CDR1 and CDR2 (germline): SGHRS, YFSETQ. CDR3 coding DNA: TGCGCCAGCCAAGACAGGGAGTTCACTGAAGCTTTCTTT. Its protein product is CASQDREFTEAFF.

This clonotype was recorded at least ten times. The V gene is TRBV13, the J gene TRBJ2-1, with 7 bases fitting TRBD1. The germline gives CDR1 PRHDT, CDR2 FYEKMQ (reference sequence). V shed 2 bases and J 5 bases; nucleotides not matched to a gene: 3. The CDR3 totals 14 residues. The CDR3: CASSLWTGHNEQFF. For the CDR3, the DNA is TGTGCCAGCAGCTTATGGACAGGACACAATGAGCAGTTCTTC.

This clonotype was counted ten times or more. This sequence joins TRBV12-3 or TRBV12-4 and TRBJ2-5; D uncertain. CDR3 length: 11 amino acids. Trimming shortened V by 5 bases and J by 2 bases, and 3 bases separated the two germline ends. The CDR3 sequence: CASSMQETQYF. The DNA for the CDR3 is TGTGCCAGCAGTATGCAAGAGACCCAGTACTTC.

This clonotype was found many times. The chain combines TRBV7-9 with TRBJ2-6; 8 bases line up with TRBD2. This CDR3 contains 24 residues. V lost 5 bases, J lost 4 bases, and 31 bases stayed unmatched. Germline V gene data show CDR1 as SEHNR and CDR2 as FQNEAQ (reference sequence). CDR3: CASSRSSAGGAPPWSTGGANVLTF. The CDR3 DNA sequence: TGTGCCAGCAGCCGATCATCCGCGGGGGGCGCTCCCCCTTGGAGTACCGGAGGGGCCAACGTCCTGACTTTC.

This clonotype came up many times. The V call is TRBV7-9, the J call TRBJ1-3; 7 bases match TRBD1. Germline V gene data show CDR1 as SEHNR and CDR2 as FQNEAQ (reference sequence). V lost 3 bases, J lost 1 base, and 3 bases stayed unmatched. The CDR3 covers 15 residues. The CDR3, as DNA: TGTGCCAGCAGCTTCGACAGGGAGTCTGGAAACACCATATATTTT. This sequence encodes CASSFDRESGNTIYF.

This clonotype was recorded many times. The rearrangement uses TRBV6-6 and TRBJ2-3; no clear D. The germline V gene has CDR1 MNHNY and CDR2 SVGAGI (reference sequence). This CDR3 has 11 residues. Trimming left V 5 bases short and J 7 bases short, with 7 bases between. In DNA, the CDR3 is TGTGCCAGCAGTACGACACATACGCAGTATTTT. It specifies CASSTTHTQYF.

With respect to this clonotype: A much larger clone is a single base away; this may be a read error. This chain uses TRBV7-8 with TRBJ2-7; D is unresolved. CDR1 is SGHVS and CDR2 is FQNEAQ in the germline V gene. The CDR3 consists of 13 residues. Trimming took off 1 base at V and 1 base at J, with 5 bases between the two ends. The CDR3 spells CASSLERSYEQYF. Here the CDR3 DNA reads TGTGCCAGCAGCTTAGAAAGGTCCTACGAGCAGTACTTC. Looking up the rest from reference TRBV7-8 and TRBJ2-7 gives the full variable domain: GAGVSQSPRYKVAKRGQDVALRCDPISGHVSLFWYQQALGQGPEFLTYFQNEAQLDKSGLPSDRFFAERPEGSVSTLKIQRTQQEDSAVYLCASSLERSYEQYFGPGTRLTVT.